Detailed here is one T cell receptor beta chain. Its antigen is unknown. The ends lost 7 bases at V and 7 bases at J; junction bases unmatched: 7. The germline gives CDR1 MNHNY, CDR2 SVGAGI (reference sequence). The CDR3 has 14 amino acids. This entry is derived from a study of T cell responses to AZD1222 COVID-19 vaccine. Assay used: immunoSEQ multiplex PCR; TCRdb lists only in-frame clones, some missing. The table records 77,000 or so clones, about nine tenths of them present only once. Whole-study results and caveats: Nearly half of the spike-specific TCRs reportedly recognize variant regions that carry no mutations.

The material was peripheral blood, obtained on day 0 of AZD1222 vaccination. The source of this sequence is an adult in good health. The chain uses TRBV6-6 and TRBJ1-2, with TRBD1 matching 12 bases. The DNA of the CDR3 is TGTGCCAGCACCCGGGGACAGGGGGCGCTTGGCTACACCTTC. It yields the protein CASTRGQGALGYTF.